This is a list of T cell receptor beta chains from one sample in a study of blood T cell repertoires in COVID-19. TCRdb's table, derived via immunoSEQ multiplex PCR, lists solely in-frame clones and lacks some. Of 250,000 to 350,000 clones listed, around nine tenths are singletons. The sample comprised peripheral blood. The receptors were gathered from a woman in her 30s with COVID-19, enrolled during active disease. Each CDR3 is given with its conserved first and last residue. A D gene is named only where the DNA matches it firmly. Some rows have no size entry. The others give once, few or many, or a class for an expanded clone.

j_call d_call clone_size v_call cdr3_length cdr3_nt cdr3_aa
TRBJ2-5 TRBD2 . TRBV25-1 17 TGTGCCAGCAGTGACGGCGGACTAGCGGGAGCCGGAGAGACCCAGTACTTC CASSDGGLAGAGETQYF
TRBJ2-7 TRBD1 . TRBV5-4 14 TGTGCCAGCAGTTCGAGACAGGGATTAAGCGAGCAGTACTTC CASSSRQGLSEQYF
TRBJ1-5 TRBD1 . TRBV2 15 TGTGCCAGCAGGGGACAGGGTCGTAGCAATCAGCCCCAGCATTTT CASRGQGRSNQPQHF
TRBJ1-6 . . TRBV3-1/TRBV3-2 15 TGTGCCAGCAGCCAAGGGACCTGGGAGATATCACCCCTCCACTTT CASSQGTWEISPLHF
TRBJ2-1 TRBD2 . TRBV10-3 15 TGTGCCATCAGTGACGGGGGGGACTTCGCCAATGAGCAGTTCTTC CAISDGGDFANEQFF
TRBJ2-5 TRBD1 few TRBV7-3 15 TGTGCCAGCAGCTCGAGGACAGGACGCCAAGAGACCCAGTACTTC CASSSRTGRQETQYF
TRBJ1-5 . . TRBV4-1 15 TGCGCCAGCAGCCAAGGAACAGGTAGCAATCAGCCCCAGCATTTT CASSQGTGSNQPQHF
TRBJ1-2 TRBD1 . TRBV28 14 TGTGCCAGCATTAACAGGGGGCCGCACTATGGCTACACCTTC CASINRGPHYGYTF
TRBJ2-3 . . TRBV19 13 TGTGCCAGTAGTAGAGTAGCCACAGATACGCAGTATTTT CASSRVATDTQYF
TRBJ2-1 TRBD2 . TRBV27 16 TGTGCCAGCAGTCTCCAGACTAGCTGGGGATACAATGAGCAGTTCTTC CASSLQTSWGYNEQFF
TRBJ2-7 TRBD2 . TRBV11-1 14 TGTGCCAGCAGCTCAGCGGGAGCGATCTACGAGCAGTACTTC CASSSAGAIYEQYF
TRBJ2-7 . . TRBV20-1 11 TGCAGTGCTAGAGTTTACTACGAGCAGTACTTC CSARVYYEQYF
TRBJ1-6 TRBD1 . TRBV5-1 14 TGCGCCAGCAGCTCGACAGGGGTCCCCTCACCCCTCCACTTT CASSSTGVPSPLHF
TRBJ2-6 . once TRBV23-1 19 TGCGCCAGCAGTCAGAGGGGGAAAAAGGAGAGCTCTGGGGCCAACGTCCTGACTTTC CASSQRGKKESSGANVLTF
TRBJ2-7 . . TRBV5-1 14 TGCGCCAGCAGCTTCCCCTCCTCTACCTACGAGCAGTACTTC CASSFPSSTYEQYF
TRBJ1-6 . . TRBV7-9 13 TGTGCCAGCAGCTTGGCGGATAATTCACCCCTCCACTTT CASSLADNSPLHF
TRBJ1-1 . . TRBV2 17 TGTGCCAGCAGTGAAGACGCGCGGCCGCCCCGCGACACTGAAGCTTTCTTT CASSEDARPPRDTEAFF
TRBJ2-1 TRBD2 . TRBV7-3 15 TGTGCCAGCAGCTCGGGCGGGAGGGCCCTTAATGAGCAGTTCTTC CASSSGGRALNEQFF
TRBJ2-7 TRBD1 . TRBV28 15 TGTGCCAGCAGTTCAACAGGGGGCTTGGTCTACGAGCAGTACTTC CASSSTGGLVYEQYF
TRBJ2-2 . . TRBV25-1 12 TGTGCCAGCAGGGGGGGATCCGGGGAGCTGTTTTTT CASRGGSGELFF
TRBJ2-1 . . TRBV19 15 TGTGCCAGTAGTATTGCGGGCGTCACCTACAATGAGCAGTTCTTC CASSIAGVTYNEQFF
TRBJ2-3 . . TRBV28 13 TGTGCCAGCAGTTTATTAGGGGATGATACGCAGTATTTT CASSLLGDDTQYF
TRBJ1-4 TRBD1 . TRBV19 12 TGTGCCAGTAGAGGGGGCGGTGAAAAACTGTTTTTT CASRGGGEKLFF
TRBJ1-1 . . TRBV19 15 TGTGCCAGTAGTACCCTTACAGGAATGAACACTGAAGCTTTCTTT CASSTLTGMNTEAFF
TRBJ1-3 . . TRBV29-1 15 TGCAGCGTTGAAGGGCGAGGCCCCTCTGGAAACACCATATATTTT CSVEGRGPSGNTIYF
TRBJ2-3 TRBD2 . TRBV24-1 16 TGTGCCACCAGTGACCGGACTAGCGGGAGAACAGATACGCAGTATTTT CATSDRTSGRTDTQYF
TRBJ2-7 . . TRBV27 15 TGTGCCAGCAGTTTATTGGGCCAGGGTACGAGGGAGCAGTACTTC CASSLLGQGTREQYF
TRBJ2-7 . . TRBV6-5 13 TGTGCCAGCAGTTACGGGCTAAATGACGAGCAGTACTTC CASSYGLNDEQYF
TRBJ2-2 TRBD2 once TRBV3-1/TRBV3-2 19 TGTGCCAGCAGCCAAGCAGGACTAGCGGGAGGGTTCGTCGCCGGGGAGCTGTTTTTT CASSQAGLAGGFVAGELFF
TRBJ1-5 . . TRBV2 13 TGTGCCAGCAGTGAAGGAGGATTTCAGCCCCAGCATTTT CASSEGGFQPQHF
TRBJ2-7 TRBD1 . TRBV2 13 TGTGCCAGCAGTGGGGACAGAACCTACGAGCAGTACTTC CASSGDRTYEQYF
TRBJ1-2 TRBD1 . TRBV14 14 TGTGCCAGCAGCGTTCTAGGACAGGGTGGTGGCTACACCTTC CASSVLGQGGGYTF
TRBJ2-1 TRBD2 . TRBV6-5 14 TGTGCCAGCAGTCTGAGGACTAGCAACAATGAGCAGTTCTTC CASSLRTSNNEQFF
TRBJ2-1 TRBD2 . TRBV4-3 17 TGCGCCAGCAGCCAAGACCTGCGGGAGCGCTCCTACAATGAGCAGTTCTTC CASSQDLRERSYNEQFF
TRBJ1-3 TRBD1 once TRBV29-1 13 TGCAGCGCACGGACAGGGGGCGGAAACACCATATATTTT CSARTGGGNTIYF
TRBJ1-4 . . TRBV6-5 15 TGTGCCAGCAGTTACGACAATGGATCTAATGAAAAACTGTTTTTT CASSYDNGSNEKLFF
TRBJ2-1 TRBD1 . TRBV10-2 16 TGCGCCAGCAGTGAGAGGGGGGGACAGGGGTACAATGAGCAGTTCTTC CASSERGGQGYNEQFF
TRBJ2-1 TRBD2 . TRBV3-1/TRBV3-2 19 TGTGCCAGCAGCCAAGATCCAGACGGAGCGGGAGAAAACTACAATGAGCAGTTCTTC CASSQDPDGAGENYNEQFF
TRBJ1-3 . . TRBV6-5 15 TGTGCCAGCAGCCGGACGGACTTCTCTGGAAACACCATATATTTT CASSRTDFSGNTIYF
TRBJ2-1 . . TRBV7-9 14 TGTGCCAGCGGACTTTCCGGACAGACCAATGAGCAGTTCTTC CASGLSGQTNEQFF
TRBJ2-7 . few TRBV5-1 15 TGCGCCAGCAGGGAAGGGACTTCTAGCTCCTACGAGCAGTACTTC CASREGTSSSYEQYF
TRBJ1-2 TRBD1 . TRBV30 16 TGTGCCTGGAATACACATCAGGGGGGCCAGCTCTATGGCTACACCTTC CAWNTHQGGQLYGYTF
TRBJ2-3 . . TRBV9 16 TGTGCCAGCAGCCCTAGTCCCGTCCCTAGCACAGATACGCAGTATTTT CASSPSPVPSTDTQYF
TRBJ2-3 . . TRBV5-4 13 TGTGCCAGCAGTCTACCCGACGCGGGGACGCAGTATTTT CASSLPDAGTQYF
TRBJ2-1 TRBD2 . TRBV15 19 TGTGCCACCAGCAGAGTGGGGACAGCCCTAGCGGGGTCTCGGAATGAGCAGTTCTTC CATSRVGTALAGSRNEQFF
TRBJ2-6 . . TRBV5-1 17 TGCGCCAGCAGCCGTTCGACAGGCTCATCTGGGGCCAACGTCCTGACTTTC CASSRSTGSSGANVLTF
TRBJ2-7 . . TRBV19 15 TGTGCCAGTAGTCTCCAACCAGGGGGGTTCTACGAGCAGTACTTC CASSLQPGGFYEQYF
TRBJ2-4 . . TRBV4-1 14 TGCGCCAGCAGCCAAGATGAAGCCGAAAACATTCAGTACTTC CASSQDEAENIQYF
TRBJ1-6 TRBD1 . TRBV25-1 15 TGTGCCAGCAGTGCCGCGACAGGGACAAATTCACCCCTCCACTTT CASSAATGTNSPLHF
TRBJ1-6 . . TRBV29-1 13 TGCAGCGCCCTGGTTGGGGGCGACTCACCCCTCCACTTT CSALVGGDSPLHF
TRBJ2-5 . . TRBV2 14 TGTGCCAGCAGGTTCGGGCGGGGTTGGGAGACCCAGTACTTC CASRFGRGWETQYF
TRBJ1-6 . few TRBV6-4 14 TGTGCCAGCAGTGACAGGGGCGATAATTCACCCCTCCACTTT CASSDRGDNSPLHF
TRBJ1-2 . . TRBV28 14 TGTGCCAGCAGTTTTCAGGGGAATAACTATGGCTACACCTTC CASSFQGNNYGYTF
TRBJ1-1 . . TRBV6-5 16 TGTGCCAGCAGTTATCTCGGCAGGGGATTGAGCACTGAAGCTTTCTTT CASSYLGRGLSTEAFF
TRBJ1-1 . . TRBV28 15 TGTGCCAGCAGTTTGATTCGCGGGGGCGGCACTGAAGCTTTCTTT CASSLIRGGGTEAFF
TRBJ1-2 . . TRBV19 13 TGTGCCAGTAAACGACAGACAGTCAATGGCTACACCTTC CASKRQTVNGYTF
TRBJ2-1 . . TRBV12-3/TRBV12-4 13 TGTGCCAGCAGTTTAGCTATTCCGGGGATGCAGTTCTTC CASSLAIPGMQFF